Below, 28 T cell receptor beta chains from the same sample are listed, as sequenced in a study of OX40 agonist ivuxolimab in advanced cancers. TCRdb keeps only in-frame clones here, not all; method: immunoSEQ multiplex PCR. The sample contains some 78,000 clones, almost 95% of which appear only once. The source was CD4+ or CD8+ T cells sorted from blood, collected in a trial of the OX40 agonist ivuxolimab. Every receptor here comes from an adult with an advanced solid tumor such as melanoma, head and neck, liver or kidney cancer.

J is TRBJ1-5 and V is TRBV15; no clear D. V gave up 0 bases and J gave up 2 bases, with 11 bases separating them. The CDR3 runs to 16 residues. The germline V gene encodes CDR1 LNHNV and CDR2 YYDKDF (reference sequence). The chain's CDR3 is CATSRDEGFGNQPQHF. The DNA of the CDR3 is TGTGCCACCAGCAGAGATGAGGGATTTGGCAATCAGCCCCAGCATTTT.

The chain has TRBV6-1 and TRBJ2-3, with a tentative D call TRBD1 (6 bases). CDR1 and CDR2 from the germline V gene are MNHNS and SASEGT. This CDR3 spans 16 amino acids. V lost 0 bases and J 5 bases, leaving 15 bases between the germline ends. CDR3 sequence: CASSEAANRVGDTQYF. The DNA of the CDR3 is TGTGCCAGCAGTGAAGCCGCCAACAGGGTAGGAGATACGCAGTATTTT.

The gene calls are TRBV6-6 and TRBJ1-1; D is undetermined. CDR3 length equals 14 residues. Between the trimmed V and J ends, which lost 5 bases and 6 bases, there was a span of 16 bases. In germline, CDR1 is MNHNY, CDR2 SVGAGI (reference sequence). The chain's CDR3 is CASSATTGWAEAFF. As DNA, the CDR3 is TGTGCCAGCAGTGCTACGACTGGCTGGGCTGAAGCTTTCTTT.

This rearrangement joins TRBV7-8 to TRBJ1-1; TRBD1 agrees at 10 bases. V lost 6 bases to trimming and J lost 4 bases; unmatched junction nucleotides: 5. Germline CDR1 reads SGHVS; CDR2 reads FQNEAQ. The CDR3 consists of 14 residues. In nucleotides, the CDR3 is TGTGCCAGCAGTTGGGACAGGGGACGCACTGAAGCTTTCTTT. Its protein product is CASSWDRGRTEAFF.

The DNA for the CDR3 is TGTGCCAGCAGTCCCTTCGGGTCTTACGAGCAGTACTTC. Residues: CASSPFGSYEQYF. The chain carries TRBV27 and TRBJ2-7, with unresolved D. Trimming took off 5 bases at V and 4 bases at J, with 12 bases between the two ends. Germline V gives CDR1 MNHEY, CDR2 SMNVEV (reference sequence). The CDR3 is 13 amino acids.

A few counts support this clone. The chain is built from TRBV7-2 and TRBJ1-2, with TRBD1 as a possible D gene (5 bases). From germline, CDR1 is SGHTA and CDR2 FQGNSA. The CDR3 sequence is 13 residues long. The ends were cut back, 4 bases at V and 4 bases at J, with 10 bases in the middle. This CDR3 reads CASSSGLGYGYTF. CDR3 DNA sequence: TGTGCCAGCAGCTCAGGGTTGGGCTATGGCTACACCTTC.

This rearrangement joins TRBV7-2 to TRBJ2-7; no firm D call. Trimming shortened V by 0 bases and J by 2 bases, and 8 bases separated the two germline ends. This CDR3 comprises 14 residues. Germline CDR1 reads SGHTA; CDR2 reads FQGNSA. As DNA, the CDR3 is TGTGCCAGCAGCTTAGCAGTCACCGCCTACGAGCAGTACTTC. Encoded protein: CASSLAVTAYEQYF.

The count of this clone is one. The chain uses TRBV19 and TRBJ1-5; tentative D call: TRBD1 (6 bases). Per the germline V gene, CDR1 is LNHDA and CDR2 is SQIVND (reference sequence). The CDR3 has 11 residues. V lost 10 bases, J lost 7 bases, and 11 bases lay in between. Here the CDR3 reads CATGQQQPQHF. In DNA, the CDR3 is TGTGCCACCGGACAGCAGCAGCCCCAGCATTTT.

The count of this clone is one. The chain employs TRBV2 and TRBJ1-5; weak D call: TRBD1 (5 bases). The ends were cut back, 8 bases at V and 1 base at J, with 12 bases in the middle. Germline values: CDR1 SNHLY, CDR2 FYNNEI. CDR3 length: 14 residues. In DNA, the CDR3 is TGTGCCAGCTCCTGGGAGGGGAGCAATCAGCCCCAGCATTTT. It is translated as CASSWEGSNQPQHF.

The genes are TRBV28 and TRBJ2-7; TRBD1 aligns across 7 bases. Germline V gene data show CDR1 as MDHEN and CDR2 as SYDVKM. The CDR3 spans 15 residues. With 5 bases clipped from V and 0 bases from J, the junction kept 7 bases outside the gene matches. As DNA, the CDR3 is TGTGCCAGCAGTGGGCCGGGACAGACCTCCTACGAGCAGTACTTC. Translated: CASSGPGQTSYEQYF.

The rearrangement links TRBV11-2 to TRBJ2-3; D not certain. Germline values: CDR1 SGHAT, CDR2 FQNNGV. The CDR3 runs to 17 residues. Trimming took 1 base from V and 0 from J, leaving 14 bases between them. CDR3 loop: CASSLVGLRSSTDTQYF. DNA for the CDR3: TGTGCCAGCAGCTTAGTGGGCTTGAGGAGCAGCACAGATACGCAGTATTTT.

V gene TRBV6-1 combines with J gene TRBJ2-5, with 7 bases fitting TRBD1. Gene TRBJ2-7 matches the end of the DNA better, so the J call may be wrong. This CDR3 region has 14 residues. Per the germline V gene, CDR1 is MNHNS and CDR2 is SASEGT. The CDR3 nucleotides are TGTGCCAGCACGGGAAGGGGGCCCCTCTACGAGCAGTACTTC. This encodes CASTGRGPLYEQYF.

V gene TRBV4-1 combines with J gene TRBJ2-2; 13 bases are shared with TRBD2. Per germline, CDR1 MGHRA and CDR2 YSYEKL. Trimming removed 4 bases from V and 4 bases from J; junction bases left unmatched: 9. The CDR3 consists of 18 residues. This CDR3 is CASSRGLAGVGVTGELFF. DNA for the CDR3: TGCGCCAGCAGCCGAGGACTAGCGGGGGTCGGAGTCACCGGGGAGCTGTTTTTT.

The rearrangement links TRBV27 to TRBJ2-5; TRBD2 matches at 9 bases. Germline assignment: CDR1 MNHEY and CDR2 SMNVEV (reference sequence). After removal of 2 bases from V and 5 bases from J, the junction contained 9 bases not matched to a gene. This CDR3 is 16 amino acids long. The CDR3 nucleotides are TGTGCCAGCAGTTTAAGCGGGAGGCCGCTGGGGGAGACCCAGTACTTC. This codes for CASSLSGRPLGETQYF.

About this clone: Compared with germline, one end of the junction differs, possibly owing to a read error. The rearrangement joins TRBV11-3 to TRBJ2-2; D is tentatively TRBD1 or TRBD2 (6 bases each). This CDR3 has 15 residues. CDR1 and CDR2 from the germline V gene are SGHNT and YENEEA. CDR3 loop: CASSSGGANTGELFF. The CDR3 bases are TGTGCCAGCAGCTCCGGGGGCGCGAATACCGGGGAGCTGTTTTTT. Combining the CDR3 with reference TRBV11-3 and TRBJ2-2 gives the whole variable domain EAGVVQSPRYKIIEKKQPVAFWCNPISGHNTLYWYLQNLGQGPELLIRYENEEAVDDSQLPKDRFSAERLKGVDSTLKIQPAELGDSAVYLCASSSGGANTGELFFGEGSRLTVL.

The chain has TRBV29-1 and TRBJ2-3, with 7 bases lining up with TRBD1. Germline assignment: CDR1 SQVTM and CDR2 ANQGSEA. The V and J ends lost 5 bases and 4 bases, in that order; junction bases with no gene match: 9. This CDR3 region has 14 residues. The CDR3 sequence: CSVPTGYGSDTQYF. The CDR3, as DNA: TGCAGCGTTCCGACAGGGTACGGCTCAGATACGCAGTATTTT.

Here the CDR3 reads CASTVGQSKETQYF. The CDR3, as DNA: TGTGCCAGCACTGTTGGCCAGTCGAAGGAGACCCAGTACTTC. V gene TRBV6-1 combines with J gene TRBJ2-5; no firm D call. The CDR3 is made up of 14 amino acids. V gave up 7 bases and J gave up 5 bases, with 17 bases separating them. The germline V gene has CDR1 MNHNS and CDR2 SASEGT.

This chain links TRBV5-1 with TRBJ1-2; D gene uncertain. Germline CDR1 reads SGHRS; CDR2 reads YFSETQ. Trimming left V 4 bases short and J 1 base short, with 14 bases between. There are 15 residues in the CDR3. The CDR3: CASSPAGNSNYGYTF. CDR3 coding DNA: TGCGCCAGCAGCCCCGCCGGGAACAGTAACTATGGCTACACCTTC. The full variable domain, in which reference TRBV5-1 and TRBJ1-2 provide the parts outside the CDR3, is KAGVTQTPRYLIKTRGQQVTLSCSPISGHRSVSWYQQTPGQGLQFLFEYFSETQRNKGNFPGRFSGRQFSNSRSEMNVSTLELGDSALYLCASSPAGNSNYGYTFGSGTRLTVV.

This chain joins TRBV6-1 and TRBJ1-2, with a weak D call TRBD1 (6 bases). Germline V gene lookup returns CDR1 MNHNS and CDR2 SASEGT. The CDR3 has 14 amino acids. The V gene lost 2 bases and the J gene lost 6 bases, with 13 bases spanning the gap. The CDR3 nucleotides read TGTGCCAGCAGTGAATACGACAGGAACGATGGCTACACCTTC. Amino acids: CASSEYDRNDGYTF.

The genes are TRBV27 and TRBJ2-1; 8 positions agree with TRBD1. V was pared by 6 bases and J by 6 bases, with 10 bases of the junction left unmatched. This CDR3 has 15 residues. The germline gives CDR1 MNHEY, CDR2 SMNVEV (reference sequence). CDR3 bases: TGTGCCAGCAGGACTGGACAGGGCCCGGGCAATGAGCAGTTCTTC. Protein sequence: CASRTGQGPGNEQFF.

On this clone: The germline gene is not matched at one end of the junction; a read error may be the cause. The chain couples TRBV7-7 to TRBJ1-5; possibly TRBD1 for D (5 bases). This CDR3 has 17 amino acids. Germline CDR1 and CDR2: SSHAT and FNYEAQ (reference sequence). CDR3 DNA sequence: TGTGCTAGCAGCTTAGATGGTCCGGGCGGGGCGTACCAGCCCCAGCATTTT. Encoded protein: CASSLDGPGGAYQPQHF. The whole variable domain, remainder taken from reference TRBV7-7 and TRBJ1-5, is GAGVSQSPRYKVTKRGQDVTLRCDPISSHATLYWYQQALGQGPEFLTYFNYEAQPDKSGLPSDRFSAERPEGSISTLTIQRTEQRDSAMYRCASSLDGPGGAYQPQHFGDGTRLSIL.

The chain carries TRBV5-1 and TRBJ2-7; perhaps TRBD2 as D (5 bases). CDR1 and CDR2 from the germline V gene are SGHRS and YFSETQ. The CDR3 loop spans 15 amino acids. Trimming took 4 bases from V and 3 from J, leaving 17 bases between them. The CDR3 reads CASSIQTVGGYEQYF. CDR3 DNA sequence: TGCGCCAGCAGCATACAGACGGTAGGAGGCTACGAGCAGTACTTC.

The chain joins TRBV20-1 to TRBJ2-3; a possible D gene is TRBD2 (5 bases). CDR1 is DFQATT, CDR2 SNEGSKA, per germline (reference sequence). Trimming pared 6 bases from V and 6 bases from J, leaving 10 bases between. The CDR3 contains 11 residues. CDR3 sequence: CSATDFDTQYF. The CDR3 region has the DNA TGCAGTGCGACGGACTTTGATACGCAGTATTTT.

The CDR3 DNA follows: TGTGCCAGCAGCCACTCGCCGACGGGATTCTCCTACAATGAGCAGTTCTTC. It translates to CASSHSPTGFSYNEQFF. The chain carries TRBV11-2 and TRBJ2-1, with TRBD2 as a possible D gene (5 bases). V lost 5 bases and J 0 bases, leaving 17 bases between the germline ends. This CDR3 is built from 17 residues. Per germline, CDR1 SGHAT and CDR2 FQNNGV. Full variable domain (missing parts from reference TRBV11-2 and TRBJ2-1): EAGVAQSPRYKIIEKRQSVAFWCNPISGHATLYWYQQILGQGPKLLIQFQNNGVVDDSQLPKDRFSAERLKGVDSTLKIQPAKLEDSAVYLCASSHSPTGFSYNEQFFGPGTRLTVL.

This clone was observed once. The gene calls are TRBV5-1 and TRBJ1-2; tentatively, D is TRBD1 (6 bases). This CDR3 region has 15 residues. The V end was cut by 2 bases, the J end by 5 bases, with 16 bases between. Per the germline V gene, CDR1 is SGHRS and CDR2 is YFSETQ. CDR3 coding DNA: TGCGCCAGCAGCTTACAGGGAGATAGGGGGTATGGCTACACCTTC. Amino acids: CASSLQGDRGYGYTF.

This chain links TRBV6-1 with TRBJ2-7, with TRBD1 matching 9 bases. Germline CDR1 is MNHNS and CDR2 is SASEGT. The CDR3 sequence is 14 residues long. V lost 6 bases, J lost 3 bases, and 6 bases stayed unmatched. The CDR3 coding sequence is TGTGCCAGCAGGCTTATGGGACAGGGCTACGAGCAGTACTTC. This codes for CASRLMGQGYEQYF.

This chain links TRBV7-9 with TRBJ1-5, with TRBD1 matching over 9 bases. The V gene end was trimmed by 5 bases and the J gene end by 1 base; junction bases not matched to a gene: 12. Germline loops: CDR1 SEHNR, CDR2 FQNEAQ (reference sequence). The CDR3 runs 18 residues. CDR3 in DNA: TGTGCCAGCAGCCCCGGACAGGGGAGGGGATGGAGCAATCAGCCCCAGCATTTT. It yields the protein CASSPGQGRGWSNQPQHF.

This chain connects TRBV5-1 to TRBJ2-5; D gene uncertain. Germline assignment: CDR1 SGHRS and CDR2 YFSETQ. This CDR3 is built from 13 residues. V dropped 1 base and J dropped 2 bases, with 6 bases sitting between them. CDR3 coding DNA: TGCGCCAGCAGCTTGATCCCACAAGAGACCCAGTACTTC. This sequence encodes CASSLIPQETQYF.